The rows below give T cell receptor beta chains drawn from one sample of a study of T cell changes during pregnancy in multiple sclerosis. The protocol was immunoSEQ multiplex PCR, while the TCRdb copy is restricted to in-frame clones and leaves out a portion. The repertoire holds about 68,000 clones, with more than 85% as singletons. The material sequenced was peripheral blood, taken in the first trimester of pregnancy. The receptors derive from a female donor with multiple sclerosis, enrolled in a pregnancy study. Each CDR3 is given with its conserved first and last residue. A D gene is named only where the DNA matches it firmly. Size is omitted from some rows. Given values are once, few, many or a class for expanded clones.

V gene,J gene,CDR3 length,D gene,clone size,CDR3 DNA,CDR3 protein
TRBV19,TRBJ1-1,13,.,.,TGTGCCAGTAGTACCACCCAGGACACTGAAGCTTTCTTT,CASSTTQDTEAFF
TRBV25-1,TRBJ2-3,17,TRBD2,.,TGTGCCAGCAGTGAACGGGCTAGCGGGAGGGGCACAGATACGCAGTATTTT,CASSERASGRGTDTQYF
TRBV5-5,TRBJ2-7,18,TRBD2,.,TGTGCCAGCAGCTTGGTAACTAGCGGGAGGGAAATCTTCTACGAGCAGTACTTC,CASSLVTSGREIFYEQYF
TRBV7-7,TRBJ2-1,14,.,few,TGTGCCAGCAGCTTACTCGTCGGGACTAATGAGCAGTTCTTC,CASSLLVGTNEQFF
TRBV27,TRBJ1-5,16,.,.,TGTGCCAGCAGTTTATCCTCCTACGGGGTGGATCAGCCCCAGCATTTT,CASSLSSYGVDQPQHF
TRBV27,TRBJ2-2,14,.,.,TGTGCCAGCAGTTTCACACAGGGTTCCGGGGAGCTGTTTTTT,CASSFTQGSGELFF
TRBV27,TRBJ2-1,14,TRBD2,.,TGTGCCAGCAGTTTATTGCTAGCGGGAGGTGAGCAGTTCTTC,CASSLLLAGGEQFF
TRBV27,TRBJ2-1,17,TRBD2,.,TGTGCCAGCCGTAGCGGGGGGCGAGCAGTCGTTTACAATGAGCAGTTCTTC,CASRSGGRAVVYNEQFF
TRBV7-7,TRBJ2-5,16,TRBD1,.,TGTGCCAGCAGCCAAAGGACAGGAGGAGTTTCGGAGACCCAGTACTTC,CASSQRTGGVSETQYF
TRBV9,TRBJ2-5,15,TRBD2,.,TGTGCCAGCAGCCCGACAGCGGGGGTTCAAGAGACCCAGTACTTC,CASSPTAGVQETQYF
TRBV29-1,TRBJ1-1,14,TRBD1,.,TGCAGCGTTGATGCGCAGGGGGCCGGGGGTGAAGCTTTCTTT,CSVDAQGAGGEAFF
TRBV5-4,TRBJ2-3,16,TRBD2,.,TGTGCCAGCAGCTTGTGGGGGACTAGATTCACAGATACGCAGTATTTT,CASSLWGTRFTDTQYF
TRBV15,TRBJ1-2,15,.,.,TGTGCCACCAGCAGAGATGGGGACAATCTATTTGGCTACACCTTC,CATSRDGDNLFGYTF
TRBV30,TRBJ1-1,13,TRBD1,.,TGTGCCTGGACCGGACAGGGAAACACTGAAGCTTTCTTT,CAWTGQGNTEAFF
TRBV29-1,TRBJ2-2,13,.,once,TGCAGCGCCCGGCGGGAGAACACCGGGGAGCTGTTTTTT,CSARRENTGELFF
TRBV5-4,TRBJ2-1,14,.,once,TGTGCCAGCAGCTTGGGGCCAGGTCTTAATGAGCAGTTCTTC,CASSLGPGLNEQFF
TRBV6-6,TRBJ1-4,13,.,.,TGTGCCAGCCGGGGGGCGGGAAATGAAAAACTGTTTTTT,CASRGAGNEKLFF
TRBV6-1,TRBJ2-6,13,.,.,TGTGCCAGCACCCTCTCTGGGGCCAACGTCCTGACTTTC,CASTLSGANVLTF
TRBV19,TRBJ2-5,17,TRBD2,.,TGTGCCAGTAGTATTAGTGCTAGCGGGAGTATTTTAGAGACCCAGTACTTC,CASSISASGSILETQYF
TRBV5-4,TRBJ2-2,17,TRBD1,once,TGTGCCAGCAGCTCGCGCTCGGGACAGCCGAACACCGGGGAGCTGTTTTTT,CASSSRSGQPNTGELFF
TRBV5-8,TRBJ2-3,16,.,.,TGTGCCAGCAGCTTGGTTAGGGGCTCTCACACAGATACGCAGTATTTT,CASSLVRGSHTDTQYF
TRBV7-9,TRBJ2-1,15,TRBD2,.,TGTGCCAGCAGCTTAGGGCGGGGGGCCCGCGGTGAGCAGTTCTTC,CASSLGRGARGEQFF
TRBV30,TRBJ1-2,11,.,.,TGTGCCTGGAGTCTCTCCGGGGGCTACACCTTC,CAWSLSGGYTF
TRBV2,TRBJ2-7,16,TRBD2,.,TGTGCCAGCCGCGAAAGGGGAGCGGGGGGGCGAAACGAGCAGTACTTC,CASRERGAGGRNEQYF
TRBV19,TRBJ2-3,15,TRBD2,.,TGTGCCAGTAGTCCTAGCGGAGGGAACACAGATACGCAGTATTTT,CASSPSGGNTDTQYF
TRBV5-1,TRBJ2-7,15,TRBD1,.,TGCGCCAGCAGCCTGGGACAGGTGCTTCCCTACGAGCAGTACTTC,CASSLGQVLPYEQYF
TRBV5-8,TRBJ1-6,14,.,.,TGTGCCAGCAGCCTGGTGGGAGGGGTCTCACCCCTCCACTTT,CASSLVGGVSPLHF
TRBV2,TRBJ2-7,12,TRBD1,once,TGTGCCAGCACGAGCCGGGACAGGGAGCAGTACTTC,CASTSRDREQYF
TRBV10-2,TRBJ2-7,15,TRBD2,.,TGCGCCAGCAGACTAGCGGGAGGGCCTCAGTACGAGCAGTACTTC,CASRLAGGPQYEQYF
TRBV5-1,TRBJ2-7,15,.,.,TGCGCCAGCAGCTTGGGCGGGACAGCCACCTACGAGCAGTACTTC,CASSLGGTATYEQYF
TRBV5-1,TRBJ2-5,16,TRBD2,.,TGCGCCAGCAGCTTGTTTAGCGGGGGGGCCGGGGAGACCCAGTACTTC,CASSLFSGGAGETQYF
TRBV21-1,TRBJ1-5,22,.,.,TGTGCCAGCAGCAATTCGCCTGACAGGGGGCGCAAGGTCACATTCAGCAATCAGCCCCAGCATTTT,CASSNSPDRGRKVTFSNQPQHF
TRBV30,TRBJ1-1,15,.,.,TGTGCCTGGAGTGTTGGTCGTCTTATGAGGACTGAAGCTTTCTTT,CAWSVGRLMRTEAFF
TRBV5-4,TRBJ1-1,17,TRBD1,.,TGTGCCAGCAGCACCCGACCCGTACAGGGGATGAACACTGAAGCTTTCTTT,CASSTRPVQGMNTEAFF
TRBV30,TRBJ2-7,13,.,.,TGTGCCTGGAGTTATCGACAGTTCTACGAGCAGTACTTC,CAWSYRQFYEQYF
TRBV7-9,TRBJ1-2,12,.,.,TGTGCCAGCAGCCCTCAGGGTCGCGGCTACACCTTC,CASSPQGRGYTF
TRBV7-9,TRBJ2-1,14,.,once,TGTGCCAGCAGTAGCCCGACAGTCCAAAATGAGCAGTTCTTC,CASSSPTVQNEQFF
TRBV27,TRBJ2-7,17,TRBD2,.,TGTGCCAGCAGCCGGACTAGCGGGACTCCAGGGTCCTACGAGCAGTACTTC,CASSRTSGTPGSYEQYF
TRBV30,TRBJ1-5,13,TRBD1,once,TGTGCCTGGAGTTGGGACAGAGATCAGCCCCAGCATTTT,CAWSWDRDQPQHF
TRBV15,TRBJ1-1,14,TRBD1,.,TGTGCCACCAGATTGGGACAGCCTAACACTGAAGCTTTCTTT,CATRLGQPNTEAFF
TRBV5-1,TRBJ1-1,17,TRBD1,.,TGCGCCAGCAGCTTGGACAGGGGGACGTCTGTTCCCACTGAAGCTTTCTTT,CASSLDRGTSVPTEAFF
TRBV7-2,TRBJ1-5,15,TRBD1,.,TGTGCCAGCAGCTTAAACAGGGGCAGCAATCAGCCCCAGCATTTT,CASSLNRGSNQPQHF
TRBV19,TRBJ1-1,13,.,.,TGTGCCAGTAGTATAGTCGTGAACACTGAAGCTTTCTTT,CASSIVVNTEAFF
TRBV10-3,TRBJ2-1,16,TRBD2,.,TGTGCCATCAGTGAGGGTTTAGCGGGAGCGGAAAATGAGCAGTTCTTC,CAISEGLAGAENEQFF
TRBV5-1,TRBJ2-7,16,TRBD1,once,TGCGCCAGCAGCTTGGGGGCCGGGACAGAGACCTACGAGCAGTACTTC,CASSLGAGTETYEQYF
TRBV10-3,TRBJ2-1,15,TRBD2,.,TGTGCCATCAGCTCCCTAGCGGAGTCTAGACATGAGCAGTTCTTC,CAISSLAESRHEQFF
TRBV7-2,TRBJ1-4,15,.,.,TGTGCCAGCAGCTTAGTCGTCACGACGGGGGAAAAACTGTTTTTT,CASSLVVTTGEKLFF
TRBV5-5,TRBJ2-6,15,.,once,TGTGCCAGCAGCTTAGTGAGCTCTGGGGCCAACGTCCTGACTTTC,CASSLVSSGANVLTF
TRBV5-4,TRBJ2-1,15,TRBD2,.,TGTGCCAGCAGCTTGGATAGCGGGTCCTACAATGAGCAGTTCTTC,CASSLDSGSYNEQFF
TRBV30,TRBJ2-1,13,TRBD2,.,TGTGCCTGCGAGCGGGGGGGTCGCAATGAGCAGTTCTTC,CACERGGRNEQFF
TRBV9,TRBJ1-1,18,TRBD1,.,TGTGCCAGCAGCCACCCCCCCGGGACAGGAGCTCGGAACACTGAAGCTTTCTTT,CASSHPPGTGARNTEAFF
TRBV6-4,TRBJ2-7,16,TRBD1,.,TGTGCCAGCAGTGACTCCTTTAGGACAGGCCCCTACGAGCAGTACTTC,CASSDSFRTGPYEQYF
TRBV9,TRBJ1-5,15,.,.,TGTGCCAGCAGCGTAGGATTAGGGGGCAATCAGCCCCAGCATTTT,CASSVGLGGNQPQHF
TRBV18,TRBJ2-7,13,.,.,TGTGCCAGCTCGCCAGGAGCCTCCTACGAGCAGTACTTC,CASSPGASYEQYF
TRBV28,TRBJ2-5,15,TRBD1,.,TGTGCCAGCAGTTTATATACAGGGGGCTCAGAGACCCAGTACTTC,CASSLYTGGSETQYF
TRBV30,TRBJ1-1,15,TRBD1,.,TGTGCCTGGAGCCCCCCGGGCAGGGGGACCACTGAAGCTTTCTTT,CAWSPPGRGTTEAFF
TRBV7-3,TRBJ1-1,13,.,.,TGTGCCAGCAGCCAACACAGAGACACTGAAGCTTTCTTT,CASSQHRDTEAFF